This T cell receptor beta chain emerged from a study of response to subunit inactivated influenza vaccine. This clonotype occurred a few times. This CDR3 is built from 21 residues. TCRdb passed the RT-PCR reads through MiXCR, listing each CDR3 protein once. The repertoire holds about 620,000 distinct CDR3 sequences, with approximately 10% as singletons. This same sample was also taken into another study, of T cells expressing NK-cell markers. That work contributes: UMIs accompanied the 5'RACE template switching by which TCR beta cDNA was made. One of the eight sequenced donors was seronegative, whereas the other seven were HCMV-seropositive. In several experiments, sorting was restricted to alpha-beta TCR T cells by an anti-gamma-delta TCR antibody. The study found these clonotypes also leading the CD3+CD56-NKG2C+ fraction in several donors. Nothing established the HCMV specificity of expanded NKG2C+ T cell clones.

The V gene is TRBV21-1, the J gene TRBJ1-1; TRBD1 is taken as the D call from the table, unchecked against the DNA. TRBV21-1 is a known pseudogene. The TCR comes from a man aged 50-59 years who received an inactivated influenza vaccine. The starting material was PBMCs from blood, obtained on the day of vaccination. In DNA form, the CDR3 reads TGTGCCAGCAGCCGGGGGCCTCCCTGCAGGATCTCCTTTCCTAGGAACACTGAAGCTTTCTTT. This translates into CASSRGPPCRISFPRNTEAFF.